This TCR beta chain comes out of a study of blood T cell repertoires in COVID-19 (TCRdb year 2020). Background for the entire study: Samples covering the acute and convalescent phases of COVID-19 were provided by collaborators in the United States, Italy and Spain. Where HLA class I and class II types were available, the types were taken from metadata supplied by the sample provider, not from assay-based typing. Samples were obtained from the ongoing ImmuneRACE study (first 160 participants) and from approximately 1,200 subjects provided by 6 global collaborators. A freely available public database, intended as a resource for researchers studying the immune response to SARS-CoV-2, is where the repertoires were released. A de-identified subject ID, COVID-19 status, age in years and sex were almost always included in the sample metadata. The dataset comprised deeply sampled blood TCRbeta repertoires from subjects exposed to, actively infected with, or recovered from COVID-19. The prospective study material was composed of cDNA or gDNA derived from T cells, B-cell-depleted T cells, or PBMCs.

The germline V gene supplies CDR1 MGHDK and CDR2 SYGVNS. Compared with germline, V lacks 3 bases and J lacks 8 bases; bases without a gene match: 11. Including cysteine and phenylalanine, the CDR3 has 16 amino acids. The only DNA kept is the CDR3, 48 bases in frame from the first base. Overall study results and their limits: How much clinical and demographic metadata was included differed by source and by participant, and the metadata was provided uncurated.

About this clone itself: The antigen this receptor binds is unknown. Per-base qualities were not stored, and no clone one base away is much larger.

Participants in the prospective study were enrolled through a virtual design, were aged about 18 to 100 years, and lived in about two dozen United States geographic areas. Cohort assignment in the prospective study relied on participant-reported clinical history from a screening survey and a study questionnaire. For ImmuneRACE Cohort 3, a participant was defined as recovered based on two consecutive negative NP/OP PCR tests, clearance by a healthcare professional, or resolution of symptoms. Each participant in the prospective study had whole blood, serum and a nasopharyngeal or oropharyngeal swab collected by mobile phlebotomists. Participants in the prospective study had the option to provide additional blood draws and questionnaires over a roughly 2-month period. Before DNA extraction, prospective study blood samples were shipped either frozen or at room temperature. TCRbeta CDR3 regions were amplified from genomic DNA by means of the immunoSEQ Assay, a bias-controlled multiplex PCR. The paper's data handling went like this. The number of nucleated cells in each sample was estimated from the amplification of reference gene primers within the assay. Sequence reads were collapsed and filtered to measure the absolute abundance of every unique TCRbeta CDR3 rearrangement. For each sample, productive Simpson clonality was calculated by taking the square root of Simpson's diversity index across productive rearrangements. TCRdb carries this immuneACCESS record with in-frame sequences only. Its versions omit some clonotypes, under half of them owing to an unresolved V gene in the studies checked, with the rest unexplained. The D gene and trimming were derived from the DNA, and the V and J assignments and clone size from that table. Here the sample has around 230,000 clones; roughly four fifths occur a single time. The ten largest account for around 9% of the sample.

Source material: PBMCs or T cells enriched from blood (not recorded which). Recombination joined TRBV25-1 with TRBJ1-4, with TRBD1 identical over 8 junction bases. The receptor was derived from a man aged 35 to 55 who had recovered from COVID-19. The nucleotides are TGTGCCAGCAGTGATCCCCGGAGGGACAGGAGGGAAAAACTGTTTTTT. This codes for CASSDPRRDRREKLFF.